A single count supports the clone carrying this TCR beta chain. The source of the sample is a study of blood T cell repertoires in COVID-19. For the study at large: Sources were T cells, B-cell-depleted T cells, or PBMCs; the material itself was cDNA or gDNA.

Trimming at V came to 6 bases and at J to 1 base, leaving 4 bases not matched to a gene. CDR3 length: 15 residues. Germline V gene data show CDR1 as WSHSY and CDR2 as SAAADI. How the authors handled the data: Estimates of nucleated cell counts were drawn from the amplification of reference gene primers. Clones were read by immunoSEQ multiplex PCR, and TCRdb kept only the in-frame ones, dropping some. The V and J calls and clone size were taken over from that table, and D and trimming were inferred from the DNA. The data show roughly 220,000 clones, with around 84% seen just once and about 20% held by the top ten.

The TCR originated in a man aged 25-40 years with active or convalescent COVID-19. Source material: peripheral blood. V usage is TRBV10-2 and J usage is TRBJ2-1; 9 bases map to TRBD2. CDR3 amino acids: CASRVSGGSYNEQFF. Here the CDR3 DNA reads TGCGCCAGCAGGGTGAGCGGGGGGTCCTACAATGAGCAGTTCTTC.